One and the same sample provided the 22 T cell receptor beta chains below, sequenced in a study of neurological immune-mediated disorders (dated by TCRdb to between 2017 and 2020). The library came from 5' RACE. TCRdb records Illumina HiSeq 2500 as the sequencer. TCRdb trimmed public reads at Q25 via fastp, called clones via MiXCR and kept in-frame beta chains. Merged by CDR3 protein, the rows form single entries marked with the most common genes and DNA. Here the sample has roughly 41,000 distinct CDR3 sequences; 1.5% to 2% occur a single time. In total, the top ten clones hold 2% to 2.5% of the sample. What was sequenced was PBMCs. All receptors come from a middle-aged woman with multiple sclerosis.

Ten or more counts support this clonotype. The chain carries TRBV5-1 and TRBJ2-3; 7 nucleotides align to TRBD2. V lost 0 bases to trimming and J lost 2 bases; unmatched junction nucleotides: 9. The CDR3 is 17 amino acids. Germline-derived CDR1 and CDR2 are SGHRS and YFSETQ. CDR3 DNA: TGCGCCAGCAGCTTGGAGGCTAGCGGCTCACTCACAGATACGCAGTATTTT. As protein: CASSLEASGSLTDTQYF.

The table lists this clonotype with many counts. The chain employs TRBV12-3 or TRBV12-4 and TRBJ2-1, with TRBD2 as a possible D gene (7 bases). The CDR3 is 15 amino acids. V lost 5 bases to trimming and J lost 8 bases, with 19 bases between them. CDR3 bases: TGTGCCAGCAGTCCCGTAGGGGGGAGGGCCGATGAGCAGTTCTTC. Its protein is CASSPVGGRADEQFF.

There are many counts of this clonotype. The chain recombines TRBV5-1 with TRBJ2-2; D is perhaps TRBD2 (5 bases). V lost 0 bases, J lost 4 bases, and 10 bases lay in between. Germline V CDR1 and CDR2: SGHRS, YFSETQ. The CDR3 totals 15 residues. CDR3 sequence reads: CASSLDVTSTGELFF. CDR3 DNA sequence: TGCGCCAGCAGCTTGGACGTCACTAGCACCGGGGAGCTGTTTTTT.

This clonotype was recorded at least ten times. The chain uses TRBV10-3 and TRBJ1-5; D gene unclear. The germline V gene has CDR1 ENHRY and CDR2 SYGVKD. This CDR3 contains 13 residues. Trimming stripped 4 bases from V and 4 bases from J, with 8 bases between. The CDR3 nucleotides are TGTGCCATCAGTGCCGGAAGAAATCAGCCCCAGCATTTT. It codes for CAISAGRNQPQHF.

Many counts were recorded for this clonotype. This chain joins TRBV20-1 and TRBJ1-1; D gene uncertain. The V gene's germline CDR1 is DFQATT and CDR2 SNEGSKA (reference sequence). CDR3 length: 15 residues. V lost 6 bases and J 2 bases, leaving 19 bases between the germline ends. CDR3 protein: CSATGPPGGNTEAFF. The CDR3 nucleotides are TGCAGTGCAACCGGGCCCCCAGGAGGAAACACTGAAGCTTTCTTT.

This clonotype was counted at least ten times. The rearrangement uses TRBV5-5 and TRBJ1-1; no definite D call. CDR3 length equals 13 residues. CDR1 SGHKS and CDR2 YYEKEE come from the germline V gene (reference sequence). V was cut by 4 bases and J by 2 bases, with 9 bases left in between. CDR3 sequence (DNA): TGTGCCAGCAGCCAAACCATTAACACTGAAGCTTTCTTT. This sequence encodes CASSQTINTEAFF.

This clonotype was recorded at least ten times. The rearrangement joins TRBV12-3 or TRBV12-4 to TRBJ1-1; D is unresolved. The CDR3 runs 14 residues. The ends were cut back, 7 bases at V and 0 bases at J, with 12 bases in the middle. CDR3 amino acids: CASTLGVMNTEAFF. The CDR3 region has the DNA TGTGCCAGCACCTTAGGAGTCATGAACACTGAAGCTTTCTTT.

This clonotype was picked up many times. This sequence joins TRBV5-1 and TRBJ2-7, with D perhaps matching TRBD2 (5 bases). V lost 0 bases, J lost 0 bases, and 7 bases lay in between. The CDR3 covers 14 residues. From germline, CDR1 is SGHRS and CDR2 YFSETQ. The CDR3 loop is CASSLGGSSYEQYF. For the CDR3, the DNA is TGCGCCAGCAGCTTGGGAGGGAGCTCCTACGAGCAGTACTTC. Complete variable domain (other parts from reference TRBV5-1 and TRBJ2-7): KAGVTQTPRYLIKTRGQQVTLSCSPISGHRSVSWYQQTPGQGLQFLFEYFSETQRNKGNFPGRFSGRQFSNSRSEMNVSTLELGDSALYLCASSLGGSSYEQYFGPGTRLTVT.

This clonotype was detected many times. V and J are TRBV3-1 and TRBJ2-1; D is unclear. This CDR3 is 12 amino acids long. Trimming cost V 3 bases and J 5 bases, with 5 bases left between them. Germline loops: CDR1 LGHDT, CDR2 YNNKEL (reference sequence). CDR3 in amino acids: CASSQYHNEQFF. CDR3 coding DNA: TGTGCCAGCAGCCAGTACCACAATGAGCAGTTCTTC.

This clonotype came up many times. This chain links TRBV5-1 with TRBJ2-1; D is ambiguous. The CDR3 is made up of 11 amino acids. Germline CDR1 reads SGHRS; CDR2 reads YFSETQ. Trimming left V 3 bases short and J 9 bases short, with 7 bases between. The CDR3 is CASSSEVEQFF. For the CDR3, the DNA is TGCGCCAGCAGCTCCGAGGTTGAGCAGTTCTTC.

This clonotype was counted at least ten times. The V gene is TRBV5-1, the J gene TRBJ2-7; 9 bases agree with TRBD1. CDR1 is SGHRS and CDR2 is YFSETQ in the germline V gene. The J segment lost 5 bases and the V segment lost 4 bases, leaving 7 bases of the junction unmatched. This CDR3 comprises 14 residues. CDR3 protein: CASSRVQGANEQYF. The CDR3 nucleotides are TGCGCCAGCAGCCGGGTACAGGGGGCGAACGAGCAGTACTTC.

This clonotype was observed at least ten times. V is TRBV11-2 and J is TRBJ2-1, with no clear D. Germline loops: CDR1 SGHAT, CDR2 FQNNGV. The V and J ends lost 2 bases and 4 bases respectively, with 12 bases between them. This CDR3 comprises 15 residues. The CDR3 DNA reads as TGTGCCAGCAGCTTAACGGGTGGGCTATACAATGAGCAGTTCTTC. It codes for CASSLTGGLYNEQFF.

At least ten counts were recorded for this clonotype. The genes are TRBV7-7 and TRBJ2-7; D gene uncertain. Deletions cut 5 bases from V and 7 bases from J, with 18 bases between. Per the germline V gene, CDR1 is SSHAT and CDR2 is FNYEAQ (reference sequence). This CDR3 spans 14 amino acids. CDR3 sequence: CASSPSGSDPEQYF. The CDR3 DNA reads TGTGCCAGCAGCCCCTCGGGTTCAGACCCGGAGCAGTACTTC. The variable domain in full, with the rest retrieved from reference TRBV7-7 and TRBJ2-7, is GAGVSQSPRYKVTKRGQDVTLRCDPISSHATLYWYQQALGQGPEFLTYFNYEAQPDKSGLPSDRFSAERPEGSISTLTIQRTEQRDSAMYRCASSPSGSDPEQYFGPGTRLTVT.

The table lists this clonotype with many counts. This chain links TRBV20-1 with TRBJ1-5; D is possibly TRBD1 (5 bases). The CDR3 is 14 amino acids. The germline V gene encodes CDR1 DFQATT and CDR2 SNEGSKA (reference sequence). V gave up 6 bases and J gave up 7 bases, with 19 bases separating them. The CDR3 DNA reads TGCAGTGCCCCGGAGGGCAGGGCTGGGCAGCCCCAGCATTTT. Translated: CSAPEGRAGQPQHF.

In its sample, this clonotype is medium-sized (0.01 to 0.1%). V gene TRBV2 combines with J gene TRBJ2-1, with D unresolved. Trimming took 5 bases from V and 5 from J, leaving 16 bases between them. Germline assignment: CDR1 SNHLY and CDR2 FYNNEI. The CDR3 has 15 residues. The CDR3, as DNA: TGTGCCAGCAGTAAGACCCTAAAGGGCCACAATGAGCAGTTCTTC. Translating gives CASSKTLKGHNEQFF.

This clonotype was counted many times. The chain employs TRBV27 and TRBJ2-7, with 12 bases matching TRBD2. Germline V gene lookup returns CDR1 MNHEY and CDR2 SMNVEV (reference sequence). CDR3 length: 15 amino acids. Trimming removed 6 bases from V and 4 bases from J; junction bases left unmatched: 7. CDR3 region: CASRPLAGGRYEQYF. CDR3 nucleotide sequence: TGTGCCAGCAGACCTCTAGCGGGGGGGCGATACGAGCAGTACTTC.

This clonotype was counted many times. The gene calls are TRBV7-9 and TRBJ2-1; 8 bases line up with TRBD1. Per germline, CDR1 SEHNR and CDR2 FQNEAQ (reference sequence). With 5 bases clipped from V and 6 bases from J, the junction kept 9 bases outside the gene matches. CDR3 size: 15 residues. DNA of the CDR3: TGTGCCAGCAGCGCCCGGGGACAGGTTATCAATGAGCAGTTCTTC. It translates to CASSARGQVINEQFF.

This clonotype was observed a few times. This chain joins TRBV6-2 or TRBV6-3 and TRBJ2-1, with D perhaps TRBD1 (6 bases). Trimming shortened V by 2 bases and J by 6 bases, and 23 bases separated the two germline ends. The CDR3 runs to 18 residues. Germline-derived CDR1 and CDR2 are MNHEY and SVGEGT. The CDR3 nucleotides read TGTGCCAGCAGTTACCTCCCCGGCAGGGGCAGAGCTTTCAATGAGCAGTTCTTC. Translated, it gives CASSYLPGRGRAFNEQFF.

This clonotype was detected many times. This rearrangement joins TRBV5-1 to TRBJ2-1; D gene ambiguous. The CDR3 loop spans 13 amino acids. The V end was cut by 0 bases, the J end by 3 bases, with 4 bases between. Germline assignment: CDR1 SGHRS and CDR2 YFSETQ. Written as DNA, the CDR3 is TGCGCCAGCAGCTTGGGCGGCTACAATGAGCAGTTCTTC. This translates into CASSLGGYNEQFF.

This clonotype has a count of ten or more. This chain joins TRBV6-2 or TRBV6-3 and TRBJ1-5; D is possibly TRBD1 (6 bases). The CDR3 loop spans 13 amino acids. CDR1 is MNHEY and CDR2 is SVGEGT in the germline V gene. V was cut by 8 bases and J by 5 bases, with 13 bases left in between. The CDR3 reads CASAEGVYQPQHF. In DNA, the CDR3 is TGTGCCAGCGCCGAGGGGGTCTATCAGCCCCAGCATTTT.

In its sample, this clonotype was seen many times. This sequence joins TRBV6-5 and TRBJ2-2, with D perhaps TRBD1 (6 bases). The CDR3 loop spans 16 amino acids. V gave up 1 base and J gave up 0 bases, with 9 bases separating them. CDR1 is MNHEY and CDR2 is SVGAGI in the germline V gene. The CDR3 sequence is CASSYWGPPNTGELFF. The CDR3 nucleotides read TGTGCCAGCAGTTACTGGGGGCCCCCGAACACCGGGGAGCTGTTTTTT.

The table lists this clonotype with many counts. The chain employs TRBV2 and TRBJ1-2; the D gene is possibly TRBD1 (5 bases). V lost 8 bases to trimming and J lost 2 bases, with 12 bases between them. This CDR3 is 13 amino acids long. Germline-derived CDR1 and CDR2 are SNHLY and FYNNEI. This CDR3 reads CASSAGLNYGYTF. In DNA, the CDR3 is TGTGCCAGCTCAGCAGGGCTGAACTATGGCTACACCTTC.